Given below is one T cell receptor (beta chain) in context. Its antigen is currently unknown. This sample is drawn from a study of T cells in Graves' hyperthyroidism and ophthalmopathy. Study-level findings and limits: Peripheral blood also featured most of the thyroid clonotypes expanded above 0.001.

Based on clinical symptoms, serum thyroxine and TRAb, thyroid ultrasound and orbital computed tomography, diagnoses were reached. Out of roughly 9.1 ml of fresh peripheral blood came the PBMCs. Amplified regions were TCR beta CDR3 sequences from RNA transcripts. Using the HTBI primer set, a first-round RT-PCR was run on the TCR CDR3. From the multiplex PCR reads, TCRdb called clonotypes with MiXCR, one entry per CDR3 protein. The sample yields 600,000 to 750,000 distinct CDR3 sequences, roughly 17% seen once. The specimen sequenced was blood. This clonotype was obtained from a man aged 50-60 years with Graves' hyperthyroidism.

The CDR3: CASSDSYTGELFF. The CDR3 coding sequence is TGTGCCAGCAGTGACTCCTACACCGGGGAGCTGTTTTTT. The chain couples TRBV25-1 to TRBJ2-2; D unresolved. Germline values: CDR1 MGHDK, CDR2 SYGVNS. V lost 3 bases and J 3 bases, leaving 5 bases between the germline ends. The CDR3 is 13 residues long.